A single sample is the source of the 26 T cell receptor beta chains below, sequenced in a study of cytomegalovirus exposure and HLA in healthy donors. The PCR used 60 Vbeta and 13 Jbeta primers. Sequencing was performed with immunoSEQ multiplex PCR; in TCRdb, only in-frame clones are kept and a portion is missing. The sample includes around 150,000 clones, about 75% of them seen just once. Sequencing was carried out using PBMCs. The origin of the receptors is a man between 18 and 29 years old in good health and CMV-seronegative.

V usage is TRBV4-2 and J usage is TRBJ2-3; 7 nucleotides line up with TRBD2. The trim removed 3 bases at V and 2 bases at J, leaving 8 bases unmatched. Germline V lookup: CDR1 LGHNA, CDR2 YNFKEQ. This CDR3 has 16 residues. DNA of the CDR3: TGTGCCAGCAGCCAGGGAGCGGGGTCCTCCACAGATACGCAGTATTTT. Protein: CASSQGAGSSTDTQYF.

The V and J genes are TRBV25-1 and TRBJ2-1; 13 bases match TRBD2. Germline trimming cut 5 bases from V and 6 bases from J; bases unmatched to any gene: 4. Germline V gene sequence: CDR1 MGHDK, CDR2 SYGVNS. CDR3 length: 15 residues. The CDR3: CASSKLAGGRNEQFF. The CDR3 bases are TGTGCCAGCAGTAAACTAGCGGGAGGGCGCAATGAGCAGTTCTTC.

The genes are TRBV19 and TRBJ2-1; no definite D call. V gave up 7 bases and J gave up 0 bases, with 13 bases separating them. Germline V lookup: CDR1 LNHDA, CDR2 SQIVND (reference sequence). The CDR3 consists of 15 residues. DNA of the CDR3: TGTGCCAGTACAGTCGGGTCTAGCTCCTACAATGAGCAGTTCTTC. This encodes CASTVGSSSYNEQFF. Filled out from reference TRBV19 and TRBJ2-1, the complete variable domain reads DGGITQSPKYLFRKEGQNVTLSCEQNLNHDAMYWYRQDPGQGLRLIYYSQIVNDFQKGDIAEGYSVSREKKESFPLTVTSAQKNPTAFYLCASTVGSSSYNEQFFGPGTRLTVL.

This clone was seen a few times. The chain recombines TRBV19 with TRBJ2-3; D is perhaps TRBD1 (5 bases). The CDR3 loop spans 13 amino acids. The germline V gene has CDR1 LNHDA and CDR2 SQIVND (reference sequence). Trimming took 6 bases from V and 7 from J, leaving 14 bases between them. In nucleotides, the CDR3 is TGTGCCAGTAGCAGTACAGGAACCCATACGCAGTATTTT. As protein: CASSSTGTHTQYF.

This clone showed up just once. V and J are TRBV19 and TRBJ1-1, with D maybe TRBD1 (5 bases). Trimming cost V 5 bases and J 3 bases, with 10 bases left between them. The germline gives CDR1 LNHDA, CDR2 SQIVND (reference sequence). This CDR3 comprises 13 residues. The CDR3 protein is CASSDRFYTEAFF. In nucleotides, the CDR3 is TGTGCCAGTAGTGACAGATTTTACACTGAAGCTTTCTTT.

The V gene is TRBV5-1, the J gene TRBJ2-7, with 11 positions matching TRBD1. CDR1 SGHRS and CDR2 YFSETQ come from the germline V gene. Germline trimming cut 4 bases from V and 1 base from J; bases unmatched to any gene: 13. CDR3 length: 18 amino acids. The CDR3 coding sequence is TGCGCCAGCAGCCATGGATCCGGGACAGGGGGAGTGTCCTACGAGCAGTACTTC. Its translation is CASSHGSGTGGVSYEQYF.

This chain connects TRBV6-5 to TRBJ2-5; 11 bases fit TRBD2. The last part of the DNA fits TRBJ2-7 better; the J call may be wrong. This CDR3 region has 15 residues. Germline assignment: CDR1 MNHEY and CDR2 SVGAGI. As DNA, the CDR3 is TGTGCCAGCAGTTACCGACTAGCGGGGAGCTACGAGCAGTACTTC. Protein: CASSYRLAGSYEQYF.

V is TRBV11-3 and J is TRBJ1-1, with D uncertain. The CDR3 runs to 15 residues. Germline V CDR1 and CDR2: SGHNT, YENEEA. Trimming removed 0 bases at V and 8 bases at J, with 16 bases between. The CDR3 sequence is CASSLDGGQPQEAFF. CDR3 bases: TGTGCCAGCAGCTTAGATGGCGGGCAGCCGCAGGAAGCTTTCTTT.

This chain uses TRBV19 with TRBJ2-2; the match to TRBD2 covers 8 bases. The CDR3 consists of 16 residues. Germline V lookup: CDR1 LNHDA, CDR2 SQIVND (reference sequence). J was trimmed by 2 bases and V by 6 bases; bases with no gene match: 8. This CDR3 reads CASRIAGLVNTGELFF. CDR3 nucleotides: TGTGCCAGTAGGATCGCGGGACTAGTCAACACCGGGGAGCTGTTTTTT.

The chain joins TRBV4-1 to TRBJ2-3; 11 nucleotides match TRBD2. The CDR3 sequence is 16 residues long. Germline V gene lookup returns CDR1 MGHRA and CDR2 YSYEKL. The junction had 5 bases not matched to a gene; V was cut back by 0 bases and J by 6 bases. The DNA of the CDR3 is TGCGCCAGCAGCCAAGATCGGCTAGCGGGAGGCGATACGCAGTATTTT. As protein: CASSQDRLAGGDTQYF.

The chain is built from TRBV9 and TRBJ2-7; 8 nucleotides line up with TRBD2. The CDR3 covers 15 residues. Germline CDR1 reads SGDLS; CDR2 reads YYNGEE. The junction had 11 bases not matched to a gene; V was cut back by 3 bases and J by 6 bases. The CDR3 DNA sequence: TGTGCCAGCAGCGAGAGTAGCGGGGCCCTCTGCGAGCAGTACTTC. Amino acids: CASSESSGALCEQYF.

The CDR3 is CASSEITAYNEQFF. CDR3 DNA sequence: TGTGCCAGCAGTGAAATAACAGCCTACAATGAGCAGTTCTTC. The rearrangement uses TRBV6-1 and TRBJ2-1, with D unresolved. The CDR3 spans 14 residues. CDR1 and CDR2 (germline): MNHNS, SASEGT. Trimming shortened V by 2 bases and J by 2 bases, and 7 bases separated the two germline ends.

This CDR3 reads CASSYSTGLAYEQYF. In nucleotides, the CDR3 is TGTGCCAGCAGTTACTCGACGGGATTAGCCTACGAGCAGTACTTC. The J gene is TRBJ2-7, the V gene TRBV6-5, with TRBD2 as a possible D gene (5 bases). The CDR3 has 15 residues. CDR1 is MNHEY, CDR2 SVGAGI, per germline. V dropped 0 bases and J dropped 2 bases, with 11 bases sitting between them.

V is TRBV6-4 and J is TRBJ2-5; no firm D call. Between the trimmed V and J ends, which lost 0 bases and 2 bases, there was a span of 7 bases. Germline assignment: CDR1 MRHNA and CDR2 SNTAGT. The CDR3 is 14 residues long. CDR3: CASSDSRIQETQYF. CDR3 in DNA: TGTGCCAGCAGTGACTCCAGGATACAAGAGACCCAGTACTTC.

This clone was seen a handful of times. This chain connects TRBV6-1 to TRBJ1-2; TRBD1 might be the D (5 bases). There are 15 residues in the CDR3. Germline CDR1 reads MNHNS; CDR2 reads SASEGT. V lost 5 bases to trimming and J lost 6 bases, with 19 bases between them. This CDR3 is CASSPRGERLHGYTF. The DNA of the CDR3 is TGTGCCAGCAGTCCCCGGGGGGAGAGGCTCCATGGCTACACCTTC.

This clone was counted ten times or more. The V and J genes are TRBV6-4 and TRBJ2-3, with 10 bases fitting TRBD1. Germline CDR1 is MRHNA and CDR2 is SNTAGT. CDR3 length: 15 residues. V lost 0 bases, J lost 4 bases, and 1 base stayed unmatched. The CDR3 spells CASSDSTGGSDTQYF. The DNA for the CDR3 is TGTGCCAGCAGTGACTCGACAGGGGGCTCAGATACGCAGTATTTT.

The chain combines TRBV20-1 with TRBJ2-7; D is undetermined. CDR3 length: 11 residues. Germline V lookup: CDR1 DFQATT, CDR2 SNEGSKA (reference sequence). V gave up 6 bases and J gave up 10 bases, with 16 bases separating them. The DNA for the CDR3 is TGCAGTGCCGCGCCTGCCACTGCACAGTACTTC. This encodes CSAAPATAQYF.

The chain joins TRBV6-5 to TRBJ1-2, with TRBD1 matching 9 bases. The CDR3 is 15 residues long. CDR1 and CDR2 (germline): MNHEY, SVGAGI. With V trimmed by 6 bases and J by 1 base, 6 bases remained unmatched. The CDR3 nucleotides are TGTGCCAGCAGACAAGGGACAGGGAGTAACTATGGCTACACCTTC. Translating gives CASRQGTGSNYGYTF.

Comments on this clone: The junction and the germline gene differ at one end; a read error may be behind it. The chain couples TRBV9 to TRBJ2-1, with D tentatively TRBD2 (6 bases). The germline gives CDR1 SGDLS, CDR2 YYNGEE. The CDR3 length is 13 residues. CDR3 amino acids: CASSAEDYDEQFF. The CDR3 nucleotides are TGTGCCAGCAGTGCCGAGGACTACGATGAGCAGTTCTTC.

This clone showed up just a few times. The genes are TRBV30 and TRBJ2-2; D perhaps matches TRBD1 (5 bases). Trimming took off 1 base at V and 2 bases at J, with 11 bases between the two ends. The CDR3 extends over 15 amino acids. Germline-derived CDR1 and CDR2 are GTSNPN and SVGIG (reference sequence). For the CDR3, the DNA is TGTGCCTGGAGTGGGGGCCTGGTTAACACCGGGGAGCTGTTTTTT. Amino acid sequence: CAWSGGLVNTGELFF.

The J gene is TRBJ1-5, the V gene TRBV5-8; D is perhaps TRBD1 (5 bases). Between the trimmed V and J ends, which lost 1 base and 6 bases, there was a span of 20 bases. There are 17 residues in the CDR3. CDR1 and CDR2 (germline): SGHTS, YDEGEE. The CDR3 DNA follows: TGTGCCAGCAGCTTGTACGGCAGGGCTTTTGGCAGTCAGCCCCAGCATTTT. Its translation: CASSLYGRAFGSQPQHF. The full variable domain, completed using reference TRBV5-8 and TRBJ1-5, is EAGVTQSPTHLIKTRGQQATLRCSPISGHTSVYWYQQALGLGLQFLLWYDEGEERNRGNFPPRFSGRQFPNYSSELNVNALELEDSALYLCASSLYGRAFGSQPQHFGDGTRLSIL.

The chain combines TRBV10-1 with TRBJ2-5, with 7 bases fitting TRBD1. TRBJ2-7 explains the end of the DNA better; the J call may be wrong. The CDR3 has 15 residues. Germline V gene data show CDR1 as WNHNN and CDR2 as SYGVQD (reference sequence). As DNA, the CDR3 is TGCGCCAGCAGTGAGTACAGGGGTAGCTCCTACGAGCAGTACTTC. This gives the protein CASSEYRGSSYEQYF.

The chain uses TRBV7-3 and TRBJ1-1; no reliable D call. Deletions cut 2 bases from V and 0 bases from J, with 4 bases between. The germline V gene has CDR1 SGHTA and CDR2 FQGTGA. The CDR3 extends over 13 amino acids. This chain's CDR3 is CASSLALNTEAFF. The CDR3 DNA reads TGTGCCAGCAGCTTAGCGTTGAACACTGAAGCTTTCTTT.

This rearrangement joins TRBV6-5 to TRBJ2-3, with TRBD2 matching 12 bases. Unmatched junction bases numbered 2, after V lost 6 bases and J lost 4 bases. The CDR3 has 14 amino acids. Germline CDR1 and CDR2: MNHEY and SVGAGI. The CDR3 DNA reads as TGTGCCAGCAGCCTAGCGGGGGGGGCAGATACGCAGTATTTT. Translation: CASSLAGGADTQYF.

This clone ranks as medium-sized. The chain is built from TRBV6-6 and TRBJ2-7, with 10 bases that match TRBD1. V lost 6 bases, J lost 3 bases, and 8 bases stayed unmatched. The CDR3 has 15 residues. Looked up from germline, CDR1 is MNHNY and CDR2 is SVGAGI (reference sequence). The chain's CDR3 is CASRLMTGGLYEQYF. The CDR3 DNA follows: TGTGCCAGCAGGCTAATGACAGGGGGCCTCTACGAGCAGTACTTC.

This chain uses TRBV5-1 with TRBJ2-5, with a possible D match to TRBD1 (5 bases). Gene TRBJ2-7 matches the end of the DNA better, so the J call may be wrong. The CDR3 extends over 14 amino acids. Germline loops: CDR1 SGHRS, CDR2 YFSETQ. CDR3 region: CASSLLPGSYEQYF. In DNA, the CDR3 is TGCGCCAGCAGCTTGTTGCCAGGGTCCTACGAGCAGTACTTC.